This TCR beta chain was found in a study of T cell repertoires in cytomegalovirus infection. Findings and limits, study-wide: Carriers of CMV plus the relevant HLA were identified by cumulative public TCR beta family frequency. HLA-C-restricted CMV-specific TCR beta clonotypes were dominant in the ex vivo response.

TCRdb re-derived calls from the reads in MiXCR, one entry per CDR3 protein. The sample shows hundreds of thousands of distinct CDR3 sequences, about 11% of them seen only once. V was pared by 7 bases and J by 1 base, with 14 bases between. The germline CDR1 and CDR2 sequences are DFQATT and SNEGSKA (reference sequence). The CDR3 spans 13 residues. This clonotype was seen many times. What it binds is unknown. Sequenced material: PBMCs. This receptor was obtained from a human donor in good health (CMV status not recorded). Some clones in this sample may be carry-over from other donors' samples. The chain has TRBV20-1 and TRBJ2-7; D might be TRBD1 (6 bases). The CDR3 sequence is CSVAQGTSYEQYF. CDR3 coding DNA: TGCAGTGTAGCTCAGGGGACGTCCTACGAGCAGTACTTC.